This T cell receptor beta chain came from a study of low-dose radiotherapy and immunotherapy resistance in tumors. Across the whole study: The study delivered 0.5 Gy per fraction every 2 weeks to Cohort 1, totaling 6.5 Gy. Each patient was administered nivolumab intravenously at 240 mg, which was a flat dose, every two weeks, along with intravenous ipilimumab at 1 mg/kg every six weeks. The authors gave intravenous cyclophosphamide 200 mg/m2 every two weeks, one day before radiation and immunotherapy.

Germline V gene lookup returns CDR1 SEHNR and CDR2 FQNEAQ (reference sequence). Trimming took off 5 bases at V and 3 bases at J, with 11 bases between the two ends. The CDR3 is 14 amino acids. Alpha and beta chains were covered, as first-strand cDNA relied on TRAV- and TRBV-specific primers. Over approximately 20 PCR cycles, TCRs were amplified from a constant-region primer and V-primer adapter. TCRdb redid the calling of the reads with MiXCR, one entry per CDR3 protein. The profile shows 6,700 or so distinct CDR3 sequences, 55% to 75% of them singletons. This TCR derives from a human donor with advanced metastatic prostate, ovarian, gallbladder or colorectal cancer (not recorded which). This table probably holds off-target reads from a library built for another chain. The gene calls are TRBV7-9 and TRBJ2-1, with D perhaps matching TRBD1 (6 bases). The CDR3 loop is CASSRRQDYNEQFF. The CDR3 DNA reads as TGTGCCAGCAGCCGTCGACAGGACTACAATGAGCAGTTCTTC.